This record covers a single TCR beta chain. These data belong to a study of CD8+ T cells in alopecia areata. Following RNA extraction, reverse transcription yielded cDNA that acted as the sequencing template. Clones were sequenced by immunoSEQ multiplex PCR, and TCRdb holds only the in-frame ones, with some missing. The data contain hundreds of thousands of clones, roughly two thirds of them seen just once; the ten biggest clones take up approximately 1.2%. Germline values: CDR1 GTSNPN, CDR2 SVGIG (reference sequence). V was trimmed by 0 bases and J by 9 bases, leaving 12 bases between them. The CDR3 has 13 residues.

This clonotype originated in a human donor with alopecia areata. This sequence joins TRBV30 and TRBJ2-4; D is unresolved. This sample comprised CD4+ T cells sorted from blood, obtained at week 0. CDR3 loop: CAWSVGVDTIQYF. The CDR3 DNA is TGTGCCTGGAGTGTTGGAGTAGATACCATTCAGTACTTC. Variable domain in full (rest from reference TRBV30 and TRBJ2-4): SQTIHQWPATLVQPVGSPLSLECTVEGTSNPNLYWYRQAAGRGLQLLFYSVGIGQISSEVPQNLSASRPQDRQFILSSKKLLLSDSGFYLCAWSVGVDTIQYFGAGTRLSVL.